These 9 T cell receptor beta chains were sequenced from one sample in a study of regulatory and conventional T cells in breast cancer. TCRdb re-called the PCR reads through MiXCR, storing one row per CDR3 protein. The sample lists roughly 10,000 distinct CDR3 sequences, just under 35% occurring once. Input material: conventional T cells from blood. These receptors were taken from a male donor in good health.

By its share, this clonotype is medium-sized. The chain combines TRBV12-3 or TRBV12-4 with TRBJ1-5, with TRBD1 matching over 7 bases. The junction had 6 bases not matched to a gene; V was cut back by 0 bases and J by 4 bases. This CDR3 is 16 amino acids long. The CDR3 region has the DNA TGTGCCAGCAGTTTAGCGCTGACAGGGTGGAATCAGCCCCAGCATTTT. Translated: CASSLALTGWNQPQHF.

The CDR3 coding sequence is TGCGCCAGCAGCTCAATACCCGGGACAGGGTACGAGCAGTACTTC. It codes for CASSSIPGTGYEQYF. V gene TRBV5-1 combines with J gene TRBJ2-7; 9 bases align to TRBD1. Looked up from germline, CDR1 is SGHRS and CDR2 is YFSETQ. This CDR3 comprises 15 residues. V was pared by 3 bases and J by 4 bases, with 8 bases of the junction left unmatched.

The V and J genes are TRBV7-9 and TRBJ2-2; D is unresolved. The CDR3 sequence is 15 residues long. Trimming removed 1 base from V and 4 bases from J, with 10 bases in between. Per germline, CDR1 SEHNR and CDR2 FQNEAQ (reference sequence). DNA for the CDR3: TGTGCCAGCAGCTTAGATCGGTTTCGCACCGGGGAGCTGTTTTTT. This sequence encodes CASSLDRFRTGELFF.

The chain uses TRBV12-3 or TRBV12-4 and TRBJ2-3; weak D call: TRBD2 (6 bases). The CDR3 length is 15 residues. Trimming removed 3 bases at V and 2 bases at J, with 12 bases between. CDR3 protein: CASSLEGRSTDTQYF. CDR3 in DNA: TGTGCCAGCAGTTTGGAGGGGCGGTCCACAGATACGCAGTATTTT.

The chain is built from TRBV5-1 and TRBJ2-7; D assignment may be TRBD1 or TRBD2 (5 bases each). Trimming cost V 4 bases and J 3 bases, with 14 bases left between them. The CDR3 consists of 14 residues. Germline loops: CDR1 SGHRS, CDR2 YFSETQ. CDR3 bases: TGCGCCAGCAGCCAGGGAGAAACAGGCTACGAGCAGTACTTC. It is translated as CASSQGETGYEQYF.

This clonotype counts as medium-sized. This sequence joins TRBV6-2 or TRBV6-3 and TRBJ2-5, with D perhaps TRBD1 (6 bases). Germline V CDR1 and CDR2: MNHEY, SVGEGT. The CDR3 covers 15 residues. V dropped 5 bases and J dropped 2 bases, with 15 bases sitting between them. CDR3 sequence (DNA): TGTGCCAGCAGTCTCTCAGGGGCCGGTCAAGAGACCCAGTACTTC. It yields the protein CASSLSGAGQETQYF.

This clonotype has a handful of counts. This sequence joins TRBV4-1 and TRBJ1-3; no reliable D call. CDR1 is MGHRA, CDR2 YSYEKL, per germline. V gave up 0 bases and J gave up 4 bases, with 13 bases separating them. The length of the CDR3 is 16 residues. The CDR3 DNA is TGCGCCAGCAGCCAAGAAGTCCGGCTGTCCGGAAACACCATATATTTT. This sequence encodes CASSQEVRLSGNTIYF.

This clonotype has only one observation. The CDR3 coding sequence is TGTGCCTGGGCTAGGAGGGAAGGAAGAGGGACCCAGTACTTC. As protein: CAWARREGRGTQYF. The chain is built from TRBV30 and TRBJ2-5; TRBD2 might be the D (6 bases). The germline CDR1 and CDR2 sequences are GTSNPN and SVGIG (reference sequence). Trimming pared 5 bases from V and 7 bases from J, leaving 20 bases between. The CDR3 sequence is 14 residues long. The whole variable domain, filled in from reference TRBV30 and TRBJ2-5, reads SQTIHQWPATLVQPVGSPLSLECTVEGTSNPNLYWYRQAAGRGLQLLFYSVGIGQISSEVPQNLSASRPQDRQFILSSKKLLLSDSGFYLCAWARREGRGTQYFGPGTRLLVL.

The CDR3 sequence: CASSATRGSVTEAFF. DNA of the CDR3: TGTGCCAGCAGCGCCACAAGGGGAAGTGTCACTGAAGCTTTCTTT. The chain joins TRBV7-2 to TRBJ1-1; TRBD1 might be the D (5 bases). V was clipped by 5 bases and J by 4 bases, with 17 bases between them. CDR1 and CDR2 (germline): SGHTA, FQGNSA. The CDR3 extends over 15 amino acids.